These 31 T cell receptor beta chains share one sample of origin, sequenced in a study of blood T cell repertoires in COVID-19. TCRdb's copy holds only in-frame clones and misses some; the assay was immunoSEQ multiplex PCR. The sample has approximately 150,000 clones; around 90% are singletons. The source material was peripheral blood. The receptors were gathered from a woman between 45 and 65 years old with acute or convalescent COVID-19.

V usage is TRBV5-6 and J usage is TRBJ1-2, with 9 bases that match TRBD1. V lost 7 bases to trimming and J lost 5 bases; unmatched junction nucleotides: 18. Germline loops: CDR1 SGHDT, CDR2 YYEEEE. This CDR3 contains 17 residues. This chain's CDR3 is CASLPMGTGYTSYGYTF. The DNA for the CDR3 is TGTGCCAGCCTTCCCATGGGGACAGGGTATACTTCTTATGGCTACACCTTC.

This chain uses TRBV28 with TRBJ2-3, with 8 bases aligning to TRBD1. The CDR3 runs to 16 residues. Trimming at V came to 6 bases and at J to 2 bases, leaving 10 bases not matched to a gene. Germline lookup yields CDR1 MDHEN and CDR2 SYDVKM. This chain's CDR3 is CASSSGGTTYTDTQYF. In nucleotides, the CDR3 is TGTGCCAGCAGCTCAGGGGGCACCACTTACACAGATACGCAGTATTTT.

The chain employs TRBV12-3 or TRBV12-4 and TRBJ1-4, with D possibly TRBD1 on 5 matching bases. V lost 8 bases to trimming and J lost 5 bases, with 9 bases between them. The CDR3 runs to 12 residues. CDR3 region: CASRGVNEKLFF. The CDR3 DNA follows: TGTGCCAGCCGGGGGGTGAATGAAAAACTGTTTTTT.

This chain uses TRBV7-6 with TRBJ1-2; TRBD1 might be the D (6 bases). The ends were cut back, 5 bases at V and 4 bases at J, with 14 bases in the middle. CDR3 length: 14 amino acids. Germline CDR1 SGHVS, CDR2 FNYEAQ. CDR3 residues: CASSNRAPGYGYTF. In nucleotides, the CDR3 is TGTGCCAGCAGCAACAGGGCCCCCGGCTATGGCTACACCTTC.

The gene calls are TRBV7-2 and TRBJ1-1; possibly TRBD1 for D (5 bases). The V gene's germline CDR1 is SGHTA and CDR2 FQGNSA. The CDR3 is made up of 11 amino acids. Trimming stripped 2 bases from V and 8 bases from J, with 6 bases between. CDR3 loop: CASSLYREAFF. CDR3 nucleotides: TGTGCCAGCAGCTTATACAGGGAAGCTTTCTTT.

The chain is built from TRBV27 and TRBJ2-1; D remains ambiguous. The CDR3 sequence is 12 residues long. The V and J ends lost 7 bases and 7 bases respectively, with 11 bases between them. The germline gives CDR1 MNHEY, CDR2 SMNVEV (reference sequence). The CDR3: CASNDLGNEQFF. CDR3 sequence (DNA): TGTGCCAGCAATGACTTAGGAAATGAGCAGTTCTTC.

The V gene is TRBV7-9, the J gene TRBJ2-3; no firm D call. Germline CDR1 is SEHNR and CDR2 is FQNEAQ (reference sequence). V was shortened by 3 bases and J by 6 bases, with 13 bases between the two germline ends. The CDR3 is 14 amino acids. The CDR3 protein is CASSFTAPRDTQYF. CDR3 coding DNA: TGTGCCAGCAGCTTTACTGCCCCTAGGGATACGCAGTATTTT.

The V and J genes are TRBV9 and TRBJ2-3; TRBD2 agrees at 12 bases. This CDR3 has 17 residues. The V gene end was trimmed by 0 bases and the J gene end by 5 bases; junction bases not matched to a gene: 7. Germline-derived CDR1 and CDR2 are SGDLS and YYNGEE. The CDR3 sequence: CASSVGLAGVIGDTQYF. CDR3 DNA sequence: TGTGCCAGCAGCGTAGGACTAGCGGGAGTCATTGGAGATACGCAGTATTTT.

This chain connects TRBV10-1 to TRBJ1-6, with 8 bases aligning to TRBD1. From germline, CDR1 is WNHNN and CDR2 SYGVQD (reference sequence). The length of the CDR3 is 16 residues. J gave up 5 bases and V 3 bases, and 6 bases lay outside the gene matches. In DNA form, the CDR3 reads TGCGCCAGCAGTGACCAGGGGGCCCCTCATAATTCACCCCTCCACTTT. It codes for CASSDQGAPHNSPLHF.

The chain combines TRBV20-1 with TRBJ1-2; D might be TRBD1 (6 bases). The V gene lost 2 bases and the J gene lost 6 bases, with 7 bases spanning the gap. The CDR3 is made up of 11 amino acids. Germline CDR1 and CDR2: DFQATT and SNEGSKA (reference sequence). The CDR3, as DNA: TGCAGTGCTAGAAGACAGGATGGCTACACCTTC. It encodes CSARRQDGYTF.

This clone was observed a few times. The V gene is TRBV28, the J gene TRBJ2-5; tentative D call: TRBD2 (5 bases). The CDR3 is 15 residues long. V gave up 1 base and J gave up 3 bases, with 12 bases separating them. The germline gives CDR1 MDHEN, CDR2 SYDVKM. In nucleotides, the CDR3 is TGTGCCAGCAGTTTATATGGCGGGCGAGAAGAGACCCAGTACTTC. Translation gives CASSLYGGREETQYF.

V usage is TRBV29-1 and J usage is TRBJ2-2; maybe TRBD1 (6 bases). V lost 3 bases to trimming and J lost 6 bases, with 14 bases between them. In germline, CDR1 is SQVTM, CDR2 ANQGSEA. This CDR3 region has 14 residues. DNA of the CDR3: TGCAGCGTTGATAAGGCAGGGGTGGCCGGGGAGCTGTTTTTT. It translates to CSVDKAGVAGELFF.

The chain is built from TRBV6-5 and TRBJ2-2; possible D gene TRBD1, 5 bases. The CDR3 contains 12 residues. V was cut by 10 bases and J by 5 bases, with 11 bases left in between. Germline V gene sequence: CDR1 MNHEY, CDR2 SVGAGI. The CDR3 is CATSTGTGELFF. The CDR3 bases are TGTGCCACTTCTACAGGTACCGGGGAGCTGTTTTTT.

The V and J genes are TRBV7-6 and TRBJ2-3; 8 positions match TRBD2. The V gene end was trimmed by 4 bases and the J gene end by 1 base; junction bases not matched to a gene: 4. Germline CDR1 is SGHVS and CDR2 is FNYEAQ. This CDR3 is 15 amino acids long. In nucleotides, the CDR3 is TGTGCCAGCAGCTCAGGGCGGGGGGGCACAGATACGCAGTATTTT. Residues: CASSSGRGGTDTQYF.

This clone came up once. V and J are TRBV10-3 and TRBJ1-4; 9 bases fit TRBD1. The CDR3 totals 17 residues. V trimming: 6 bases; J trimming: 2 bases; junction bases outside the gene matches: 10. CDR1 is ENHRY and CDR2 is SYGVKD in the germline V gene. The CDR3 reads CAIRAGQGRGTNEKLFF. The CDR3 region has the DNA TGTGCCATCAGGGCGGGACAGGGACGAGGGACTAATGAAAAACTGTTTTTT.

The chain has TRBV5-6 and TRBJ1-1, with TRBD1 matching 7 bases. Trimming at V came to 2 bases and at J to 10 bases, leaving 5 bases not matched to a gene. The CDR3 totals 12 residues. Per germline, CDR1 SGHDT and CDR2 YYEEEE. CDR3 protein: CASSLQGLGAFF. Here the CDR3 DNA reads TGTGCCAGCAGCTTACAGGGGCTAGGAGCTTTCTTT. The entire variable domain, with the rest obtained from reference TRBV5-6 and TRBJ1-1, is as follows: DAGVTQSPTHLIKTRGQQVTLRCSPKSGHDTVSWYQQALGQGPQFIFQYYEEEERQRGNFPDRFSGHQFPNYSSELNVNALLLGDSALYLCASSLQGLGAFFGQGTRLTVV.

The chain is built from TRBV18 and TRBJ2-7; D might be TRBD1 (5 bases). V lost 5 bases and J 0 bases, leaving 11 bases between the germline ends. The CDR3 is 14 amino acids. CDR1 is KGHSH and CDR2 is LQKENI in the germline V gene. The CDR3: CASSSDSISYEQYF. The DNA of the CDR3 is TGTGCCAGCTCATCCGACAGTATCTCCTACGAGCAGTACTTC.

Comments on this clone: This CDR3 is also generated by other DNA sequences in the sample. The rearrangement uses TRBV4-1 and TRBJ1-5, with TRBD1 as a possible D gene (6 bases). V was cut by 0 bases and J by 3 bases, with 9 bases left in between. Germline V gene sequence: CDR1 MGHRA, CDR2 YSYEKL. CDR3 size: 15 residues. The CDR3 nucleotides are TGCGCCAGCAGCCAAGACTGGACAGTCAATCAGCCCCAGCATTTT. It specifies CASSQDWTVNQPQHF.

The chain carries TRBV3-1 (or the pseudogene TRBV3-2) and TRBJ1-2, with 9 bases matching TRBD1. CDR3 length: 15 amino acids. Per germline, CDR1 LGHDT and CDR2 YNNKEL (reference sequence). Trimming removed 4 bases from V and 4 bases from J; junction bases left unmatched: 7. CDR3 amino acids: CASSPTGGRVYGYTF. CDR3 in DNA: TGTGCCAGCAGCCCGACAGGGGGTCGGGTCTATGGCTACACCTTC.

This clone has more than one count but fewer than ten. CDR3: CASSQAPGYGYTF. The CDR3 nucleotides read TGCGCCAGCAGCCAAGCTCCGGGGTATGGCTACACCTTC. V usage is TRBV4-1 and J usage is TRBJ1-2; D not certain. The germline V gene has CDR1 MGHRA and CDR2 YSYEKL. Trimming stripped 1 base from V and 5 bases from J, with 8 bases between. CDR3 length: 13 residues.

The genes are TRBV28 and TRBJ1-2, with 7 nucleotides matching TRBD1. After removal of 6 bases from V and 1 base from J, the junction contained 8 bases not matched to a gene. In germline, CDR1 is MDHEN, CDR2 SYDVKM. The CDR3 is 15 amino acids. The DNA of the CDR3 is TGTGCCAGCAGCCCCGGGACAGCCCTTAACTATGGCTACACCTTC. Translating it yields CASSPGTALNYGYTF.

This chain uses TRBV9 with TRBJ2-2; TRBD2 matches 11 bases. Germline values: CDR1 SGDLS, CDR2 YYNGEE. The J segment lost 7 bases and the V segment lost 0 bases, leaving 8 bases of the junction unmatched. The CDR3 sequence is 17 residues long. DNA of the CDR3: TGTGCCAGCAGCGTAGGCACTAGCGGGAGTTGGGGCGGGGAGCTGTTTTTT. It yields the protein CASSVGTSGSWGGELFF.

The chain joins TRBV18 to TRBJ1-5, with 11 bases fitting TRBD1. The V gene's germline CDR1 is KGHSH and CDR2 LQKENI. The CDR3 spans 15 residues. Unmatched junction bases numbered 5, after V lost 3 bases and J lost 7 bases. CDR3 in DNA: TGTGCCAGCTCACCCCTGGACAGGGGGCAGCAGCCCCAGCATTTT. It translates to CASSPLDRGQQPQHF.

This rearrangement joins TRBV28 to TRBJ2-3; TRBD2 aligns across 8 bases. The CDR3 is 17 residues long. CDR1 is MDHEN, CDR2 SYDVKM, per germline. With 6 bases clipped from V and 1 base from J, the junction kept 12 bases outside the gene matches. CDR3 DNA sequence: TGTGCCAGCAGCCGCGGGACTAGAGAGGTAGGCACAGATACGCAGTATTTT. It translates to CASSRGTREVGTDTQYF.

The gene calls are TRBV19 and TRBJ2-5; 9 nucleotides line up with TRBD1. The CDR3 covers 13 residues. Germline-derived CDR1 and CDR2 are LNHDA and SQIVND (reference sequence). Unmatched junction bases numbered 3, after V lost 6 bases and J lost 4 bases. For the CDR3, the DNA is TGTGCCAGTAGCGTACAGGGGGCAGAGACCCAGTACTTC. Translating it yields CASSVQGAETQYF.

V usage is TRBV6-5 and J usage is TRBJ1-2, with 10 nucleotides matching TRBD1. Unmatched junction bases numbered 3, after V lost 6 bases and J lost 2 bases. CDR3 length equals 14 residues. Germline assignment: CDR1 MNHEY and CDR2 SVGAGI. The CDR3 DNA reads TGTGCCAGCAGGGAGACAGGGGGCAACTATGGCTACACCTTC. Translating it yields CASRETGGNYGYTF.

This chain connects TRBV5-4 to TRBJ2-7, with D maybe TRBD2 (5 bases). With 0 bases removed from V and 4 bases from J, the gap between germline ends came to 8 bases. This CDR3 spans 13 amino acids. Germline values: CDR1 SGHNT, CDR2 YYREEE (reference sequence). CDR3 bases: TGTGCCAGCAGCTTGGTCGGAGGATACGAGCAGTACTTC. It specifies CASSLVGGYEQYF.

In this sample, this clone turned up once. The chain has TRBV7-3 and TRBJ2-7, with no clear D. The germline V and J ends were trimmed by 5 bases and 7 bases, with 15 bases remaining between them. There are 13 residues in the CDR3. CDR1 SGHTA and CDR2 FQGTGA come from the germline V gene. This chain's CDR3 is CASSPDGFGEQYF. As DNA, the CDR3 is TGTGCCAGCAGCCCCGATGGGTTCGGGGAGCAGTACTTC.

This clone occurred once. The chain has TRBV7-2 and TRBJ2-2, with 10 positions matching TRBD2. J was trimmed by 7 bases and V by 3 bases; bases with no gene match: 11. The length of the CDR3 is 17 residues. From germline, CDR1 is SGHTA and CDR2 FQGNSA. The CDR3 is CASSLRLAGSGSGELFF. The CDR3 DNA is TGTGCCAGCAGCTTGAGACTAGCGGGCTCCGGGAGCGGGGAGCTGTTTTTT.

This sequence joins TRBV28 and TRBJ1-2; D perhaps matches TRBD1 (5 bases). V lost 2 bases and J 5 bases, leaving 12 bases between the germline ends. CDR1 and CDR2 (germline): MDHEN, SYDVKM. The CDR3 is 14 amino acids. The CDR3 nucleotides are TGTGCCAGCAGTTTACCAGGGAACCTATATGGCTACACCTTC. This sequence encodes CASSLPGNLYGYTF.

V gene TRBV6-4 combines with J gene TRBJ1-1, with a tentative D call TRBD1 (5 bases). CDR1 and CDR2 (germline): MRHNA, SNTAGT. The V end was cut by 11 bases, the J end by 8 bases, with 9 bases between. The CDR3 runs to 9 residues. CDR3 bases: TGTGCCGGTGCAGGGGAAGCTTTCTTT. Encoded protein: CAGAGEAFF.